One T cell receptor (beta chain) is described in this entry. Its antigen is currently unknown. Germline V gene lookup returns CDR1 PRHDT and CDR2 FYEKMQ (reference sequence). V gave up 3 bases and J gave up 0 bases, with 15 bases separating them. The CDR3 spans 16 residues. Per the original methods: Building a distant-metastasis classifier for papillary thyroid cancer drew on CDR3 differences across clinicopathological groups. TCRdb used MiXCR to call clones anew from the PCR reads. The V and J calls follow TCRdb's processing rather than the paper's. Of around 5,600 clones listed, 30% to 45% are singletons. This sample is part of a study of metastatic and nonmetastatic thyroid tumors. Whole-study context: From malignant and benign thyroid patients, repertoires in blood and in tumor or nodule tissue were compared. Findings and caveats of the study: Malignant thyroid tumors reportedly had TCR beta diversity that was significantly higher than in benign nodules, in blood and tumor.

Patients had received no treatment of any kind before thyroid surgery. The TCR comes from a female donor with papillary thyroid cancer or a benign thyroid nodule (not recorded which). Some clones in this sample may be carry-over from other donors' samples. The rearrangement joins TRBV13 to TRBJ2-7; no clear D gene. Sequencing used adjacent normal tissue. The CDR3 sequence: CASSFTVLNPSYEQYF. CDR3 nucleotides: TGTGCCAGCAGCTTTACCGTTTTGAACCCCTCCTACGAGCAGTACTTC.